The clone carrying this T cell receptor beta chain has a handful of counts. What it recognizes is unknown. This entry is derived from a study of beta chain features in type 1 diabetes. Since all of the isolated RNA was reverse transcribed, expressed TCRB transcripts were what got sequenced. Measured with immunoSEQ multiplex PCR; TCRdb has only the in-frame clones, and not every one. There are around 650,000 clones in the sample; around 12% occur only once, and more than 0.095% lies in the top ten. The V and J ends lost 6 bases and 6 bases respectively, with 11 bases between them. Germline V gene sequence: CDR1 WSHSY, CDR2 SAAADI. The CDR3 consists of 13 residues. Study-wide results and caveats: Patients with Type 1 diabetes showed moderately but significantly shorter TCRB CDR3s in all four CD4+ subsets.

This clonotype originated in a man aged 25-45 years with type 1 diabetes. The gene calls are TRBV10-2 and TRBJ1-4; no reliable D call. Specimen: naive CD4+ T cells from blood. The CDR3 loop is CASRLEGHEKLFF. Written as DNA, the CDR3 is TGCGCCAGCAGACTTGAAGGACATGAAAAACTGTTTTTT.